These 10 T cell receptor beta chains were all obtained from the same sample, sequenced in a study of monozygotic twins with inflammatory bowel disease. TCRdb reprocessed the 5' RACE reads, with one entry per CDR3 protein and no DNA. This repertoire includes a few hundred thousand distinct CDR3 sequences. The sequenced material came from blood. These receptors were taken from a human donor with ulcerative colitis or Crohn's disease, or a healthy co-twin of an affected twin (not recorded which).

V usage is TRBV18 and J usage is TRBJ1-1. Germline V gene lookup returns CDR1 KGHSH and CDR2 LQKENI. The CDR3 runs 17 residues. The CDR3 loop is CASSPGSTGKLNTEAFF.

The chain uses TRBV7-3 and TRBJ2-1. This CDR3 spans 14 amino acids. From germline, CDR1 is SGHTA and CDR2 FQGTGA. CDR3 sequence: CASSLGRSFNEQFF.

The chain combines TRBV9 with TRBJ2-7; TCRdb calls TRBD1, which cannot be checked without DNA. This CDR3 is 15 amino acids long. Looked up from germline, CDR1 is SGDLS and CDR2 is YYNGEE. CDR3: CASSVGTGVQNEQYF. Filled out from reference TRBV9 and TRBJ2-7, the complete variable domain reads DSGVTQTPKHLITATGQRVTLRCSPRSGDLSVYWYQQSLDQGLQFLIQYYNGEERAKGNILERFSAQQFPDLHSELNLSSLELGDSALYFCASSVGTGVQNEQYFGPGTRLTVT.

The genes are TRBV6-1 and TRBJ1-4; TCRdb reports TRBD1, a call that lacks DNA to check it against. Germline V gene data show CDR1 as MNHNS and CDR2 as SASEGT. The CDR3 length is 14 residues. This chain's CDR3 is CASSPGVANEKLFF.

The genes are TRBV6-5 and TRBJ1-1. The length of the CDR3 is 15 residues. CDR1 is MNHEY, CDR2 SVGAGI, per germline. CDR3: CASSLQGRVGTEAFF.

The genes are TRBV7-9 and TRBJ2-7; the D call from TCRdb, TRBD2, cannot be confirmed without DNA. The CDR3 has 17 amino acids. CDR1 is SEHNR and CDR2 is FQNEAQ in the germline V gene (reference sequence). This CDR3 reads CASSLNAGLAVYYEQYF.

The chain combines TRBV5-1 with TRBJ2-7; TCRdb's D call, TRBD1, is unchecked because there is no DNA. The germline gives CDR1 SGHRS, CDR2 YFSETQ. This CDR3 comprises 14 residues. CDR3 sequence: CASSRDRGFDEQYF.

J is TRBJ1-2 and V is TRBV3-1. The CDR3 totals 13 residues. Looked up from germline, CDR1 is LGHDT and CDR2 is YNNKEL (reference sequence). The CDR3 region is CASSQYRGYGYTF.

The V call is TRBV4-1, the J call TRBJ2-3; the D gene TCRdb calls, TRBD2, cannot be checked with no DNA. This CDR3 region has 16 residues. Germline-derived CDR1 and CDR2 are MGHRA and YSYEKL. CDR3 in amino acids: CASSLSAGGQTDTQYF.

The J gene is TRBJ2-7, the V gene TRBV12-3 or TRBV12-4; TCRdb's assignment of TRBD1 cannot be checked, as there is no DNA. The CDR3 is made up of 13 amino acids. This chain's CDR3 is CASRMTASYEQYF.